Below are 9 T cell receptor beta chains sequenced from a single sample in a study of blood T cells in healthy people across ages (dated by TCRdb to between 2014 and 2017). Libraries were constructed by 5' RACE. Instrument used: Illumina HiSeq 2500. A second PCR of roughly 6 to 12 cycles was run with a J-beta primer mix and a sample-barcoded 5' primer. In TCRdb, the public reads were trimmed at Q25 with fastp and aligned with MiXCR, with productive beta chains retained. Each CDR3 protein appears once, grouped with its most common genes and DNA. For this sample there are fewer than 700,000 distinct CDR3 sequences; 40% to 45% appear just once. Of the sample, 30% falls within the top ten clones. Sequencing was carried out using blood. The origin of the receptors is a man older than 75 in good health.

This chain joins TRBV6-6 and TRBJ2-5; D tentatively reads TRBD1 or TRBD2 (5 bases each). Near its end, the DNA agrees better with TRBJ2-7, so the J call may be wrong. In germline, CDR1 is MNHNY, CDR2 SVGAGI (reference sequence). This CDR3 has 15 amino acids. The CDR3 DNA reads TGTGCCAGCAGGGATAGGCGGACGGGGCTTGTCGAGCAGTACTTC. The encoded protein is CASRDRRTGLVEQYF.

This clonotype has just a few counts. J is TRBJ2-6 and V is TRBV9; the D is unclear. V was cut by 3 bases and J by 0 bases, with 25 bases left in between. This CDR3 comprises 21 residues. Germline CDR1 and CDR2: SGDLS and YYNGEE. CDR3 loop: CASSALTTNGPSLSGANVLTF. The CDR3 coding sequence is TGTGCCAGCAGCGCTCTAACCACCAATGGTCCGTCACTCTCTGGGGCCAACGTCCTGACTTTC. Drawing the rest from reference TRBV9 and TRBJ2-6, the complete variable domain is DSGVTQTPKHLITATGQRVTLRCSPRSGDLSVYWYQQSLDQGLQFLIQYYNGEERAKGNILERFSAQQFPDLHSELNLSSLELGDSALYFCASSALTTNGPSLSGANVLTFGAGSRLTVL.

In DNA, the CDR3 is TGTGCCAGCAGTTTACGGGGAATGGGAGGGGTCGGGGGGAGTCACTACAATGAGCAGTTCTTC. Amino acids: CASSLRGMGGVGGSHYNEQFF. V usage is TRBV27 and J usage is TRBJ2-1; 7 bases map to TRBD2. Looked up from germline, CDR1 is MNHEY and CDR2 is SMNVEV (reference sequence). V shed 2 bases and J 3 bases; nucleotides not matched to a gene: 22. The CDR3 is made up of 21 amino acids.

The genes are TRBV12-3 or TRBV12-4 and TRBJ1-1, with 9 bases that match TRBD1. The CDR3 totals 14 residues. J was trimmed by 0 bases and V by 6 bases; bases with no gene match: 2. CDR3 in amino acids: CASRQGALNTEAFF. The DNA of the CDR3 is TGTGCCAGCAGACAGGGGGCATTGAACACTGAAGCTTTCTTT.

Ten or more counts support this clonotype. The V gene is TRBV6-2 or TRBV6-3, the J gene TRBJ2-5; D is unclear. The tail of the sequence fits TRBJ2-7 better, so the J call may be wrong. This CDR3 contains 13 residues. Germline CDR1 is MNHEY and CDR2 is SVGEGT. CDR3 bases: TGTGCCAGCAGCATCCCGACGAGGAACGAGCAGTACTTC. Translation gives CASSIPTRNEQYF.

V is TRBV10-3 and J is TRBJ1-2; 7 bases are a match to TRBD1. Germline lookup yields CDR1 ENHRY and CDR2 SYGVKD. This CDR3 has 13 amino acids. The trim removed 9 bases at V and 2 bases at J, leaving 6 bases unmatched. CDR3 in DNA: TGTGCCATACAGGGGAACGGAAACTATGGCTACACCTTC. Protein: CAIQGNGNYGYTF.

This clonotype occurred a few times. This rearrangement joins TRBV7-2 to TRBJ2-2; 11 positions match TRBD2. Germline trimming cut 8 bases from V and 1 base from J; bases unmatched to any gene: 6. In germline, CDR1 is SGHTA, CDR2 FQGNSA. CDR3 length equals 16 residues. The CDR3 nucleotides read TGTGCCAGCTGGGCTAGCGGGAGGTTGAACACCGGGGAGCTGTTTTTT. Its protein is CASWASGRLNTGELFF.

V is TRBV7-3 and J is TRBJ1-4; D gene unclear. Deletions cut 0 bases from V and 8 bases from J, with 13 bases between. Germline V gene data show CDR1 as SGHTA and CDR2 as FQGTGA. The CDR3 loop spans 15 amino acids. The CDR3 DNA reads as TGTGCCAGCAGCTTAACGCCTATTCGGAACGAAAAACTGTTTTTT. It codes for CASSLTPIRNEKLFF. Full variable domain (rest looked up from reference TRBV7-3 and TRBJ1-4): GAGVSQTPSNKVTEKGKYVELRCDPISGHTALYWYRQSLGQGPEFLIYFQGTGAADDSGLPNDRFFAVRPEGSVSTLKIQRTERGDSAVYLCASSLTPIRNEKLFFGSGTQLSVL.

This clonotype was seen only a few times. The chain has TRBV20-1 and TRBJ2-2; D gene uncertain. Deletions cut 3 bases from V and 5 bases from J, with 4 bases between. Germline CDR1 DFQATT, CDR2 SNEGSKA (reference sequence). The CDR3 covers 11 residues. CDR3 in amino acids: CSARTTGELFF. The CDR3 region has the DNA TGCAGTGCTAGGACTACCGGGGAGCTGTTTTTT.